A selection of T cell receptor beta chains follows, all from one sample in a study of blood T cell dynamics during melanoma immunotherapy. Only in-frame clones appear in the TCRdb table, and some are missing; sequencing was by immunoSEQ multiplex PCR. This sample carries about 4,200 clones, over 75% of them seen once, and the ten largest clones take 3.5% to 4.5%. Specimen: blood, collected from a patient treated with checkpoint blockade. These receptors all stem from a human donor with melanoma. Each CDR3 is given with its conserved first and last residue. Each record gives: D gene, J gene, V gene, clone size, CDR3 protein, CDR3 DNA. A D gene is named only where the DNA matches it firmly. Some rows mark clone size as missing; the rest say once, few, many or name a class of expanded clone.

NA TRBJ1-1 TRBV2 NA CASGGQPNTEAFF TGTGCCAGCGGGGGACAACCGAACACTGAAGCTTTCTTT
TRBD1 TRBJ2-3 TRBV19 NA CASRGTGQGVWGDTQYF TGTGCCAGTAGGGGGACAGGGCAAGGCGTTTGGGGAGATACGCAGTATTTT
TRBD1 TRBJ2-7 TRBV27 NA CASSTTGVSGEQYF TGTGCCAGCAGTACGACAGGGGTATCGGGCGAGCAGTACTTC
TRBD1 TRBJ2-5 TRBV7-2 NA CASSLAAQGVVETQYF TGTGCCAGCAGCTTAGCTGCACAGGGGGTGGTGGAGACCCAGTACTTC
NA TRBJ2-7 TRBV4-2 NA CASSLRGGGDRSISYEQYF TGTGCCAGCAGCCTCAGGGGGGGTGGGGACAGGTCCATCTCCTACGAGCAGTACTTC
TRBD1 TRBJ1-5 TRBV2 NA CASSEMKTGARNQPQHF TGTGCCAGCAGTGAAATGAAGACAGGGGCCCGCAATCAGCCCCAGCATTTT
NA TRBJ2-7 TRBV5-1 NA CASSKEVRDEQYF TGCGCCAGCAGCAAGGAGGTCAGGGACGAGCAGTACTTC
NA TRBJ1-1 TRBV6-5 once CASSFLRQGQAFF TGTGCCAGCAGTTTCCTCCGCCAGGGGCAGGCTTTCTTT
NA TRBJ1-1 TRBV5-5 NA CASSDTRGGGKAFF TGTGCCAGCAGCGACACCCGGGGCGGGGGGAAAGCTTTCTTT
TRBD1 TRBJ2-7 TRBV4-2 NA CASSQVKGQGASSYEQYF TGTGCCAGCAGCCAAGTAAAAGGACAGGGGGCGAGCTCCTACGAGCAGTACTTC
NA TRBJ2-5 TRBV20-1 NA CTSGQETQYF TGCACTTCTGGTCAAGAGACCCAGTACTTC
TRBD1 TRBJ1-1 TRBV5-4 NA CASSVDRGRVEAFF TGTGCCAGCAGCGTGGACAGGGGGAGGGTTGAAGCTTTCTTT
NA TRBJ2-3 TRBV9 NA CASAQRWTSTDTQYF TGTGCCAGCGCCCAGCGGTGGACTAGCACAGATACGCAGTATTTT
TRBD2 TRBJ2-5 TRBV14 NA CASSQAPGLAGAKTQYF TGTGCCAGCAGCCAAGCCCCCGGCCTAGCGGGAGCAAAGACCCAGTACTTC
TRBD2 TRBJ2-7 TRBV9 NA CASSVGASGSYEQYF TGTGCCAGCAGCGTAGGGGCTAGCGGGAGTTACGAGCAGTACTTC
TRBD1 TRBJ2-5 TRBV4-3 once CASSHNRGLGGETQYF TGCGCCAGCAGCCACAACAGGGGGCTGGGGGGAGAGACCCAGTACTTC
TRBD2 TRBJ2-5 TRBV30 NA CAWSVFGLAGAQETQYF TGTGCCTGGAGTGTATTCGGACTAGCGGGGGCCCAAGAGACCCAGTACTTC
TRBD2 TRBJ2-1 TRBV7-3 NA CASSTTSGAYNEQFF TGTGCCAGCAGCACCACTAGCGGAGCCTACAATGAGCAGTTCTTC
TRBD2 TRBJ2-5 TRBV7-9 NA CASSAAGAETQYF TGTGCCAGCAGCGCCGCGGGAGCAGAGACCCAGTACTTC
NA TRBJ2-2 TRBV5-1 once CASSSYTGELFF TGCGCCAGCAGCTCTTACACCGGGGAGCTGTTTTTT
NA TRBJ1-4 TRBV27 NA CASSLSDATNEKLFF TGTGCCAGCAGTTTATCCGACGCAACTAATGAAAAACTGTTTTTT
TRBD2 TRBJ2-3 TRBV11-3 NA CASSWGLASDTQYF TGTGCCAGCAGCTGGGGACTAGCGTCGGATACGCAGTATTTT
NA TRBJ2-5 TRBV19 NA CASSPDGWYQETQYF TGTGCCAGTAGCCCCGACGGGTGGTACCAAGAGACCCAGTACTTC
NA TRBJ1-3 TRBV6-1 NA CASSGRTLGNTIYF TGTGCCAGCAGTGGAAGGACACTTGGAAACACCATATATTTT
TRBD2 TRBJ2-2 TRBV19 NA CASKVRSGGDYRELFF TGTGCCAGTAAAGTCAGGAGCGGGGGGGACTACCGGGAGCTGTTTTTT
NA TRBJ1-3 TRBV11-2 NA CASSLRTSGNTIYF TGTGCCAGCAGCTTACGGACCTCTGGAAACACCATATATTTT
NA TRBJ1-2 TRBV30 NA CAWSVHMRAASNYGYTF TGTGCCTGGAGTGTACACATGAGGGCAGCAAGTAACTATGGCTACACCTTC
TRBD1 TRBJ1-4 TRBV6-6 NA CASNPLAGGFEKLFF TGTGCCAGCAACCCTCTGGCAGGGGGGTTTGAAAAACTGTTTTTT
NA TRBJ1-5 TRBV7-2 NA CASSPRSSNQPQHF TGTGCCAGCAGCCCGCGGAGTAGCAATCAGCCCCAGCATTTT
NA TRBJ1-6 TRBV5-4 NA CASSWDSSYNSPLHF TGTGCCAGCAGCTGGGACTCCTCCTATAATTCACCCCTCCACTTT
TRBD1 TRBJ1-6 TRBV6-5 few CASSKRQGQGSPLHF TGTGCCAGCAGTAAACGACAGGGGCAAGGTTCACCCCTCCACTTT
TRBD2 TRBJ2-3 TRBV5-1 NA CASTLAGSTDTQYF TGCGCCAGCACCCTAGCGGGTAGCACAGATACGCAGTATTTT
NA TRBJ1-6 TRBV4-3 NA CASSHPGNSPLHF TGCGCCAGCAGCCACCCTGGTAATTCACCCCTCCACTTT
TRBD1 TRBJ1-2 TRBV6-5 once CASSYLTTGTAYF TGTGCCAGCAGTTACTTAACGACCGGGACAGCATACTTC
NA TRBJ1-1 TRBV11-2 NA CASSFYHTDTEAFF TGTGCCAGCAGCTTTTACCATACGGACACTGAAGCTTTCTTT
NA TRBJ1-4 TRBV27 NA CASSLSSPHRVEKLFF TGTGCCAGCAGTTTATCCTCCCCCCACAGGGTTGAAAAACTGTTTTTT
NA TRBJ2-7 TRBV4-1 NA CASSQAAGPYEQYF TGCGCCAGCAGCCAAGCGGCCGGCCCCTACGAGCAATACTTC
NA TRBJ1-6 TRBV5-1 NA CASSLAGSYNSPLHF TGCGCCAGCAGCTTGGCGGGCAGCTATAATTCACCCCTCCACTTT
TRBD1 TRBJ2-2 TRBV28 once CASSLWTGRMAGELFF TGTGCCAGCAGTCTCTGGACAGGGAGGATGGCCGGGGAGCTGTTTTTT
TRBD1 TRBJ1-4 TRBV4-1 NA CASSRGTGLFF TGCGCCAGCAGCCGGGGGACAGGGTTGTTTTTT
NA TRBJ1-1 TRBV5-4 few CASSPGHNTEAFF TGTGCCAGCAGCCCGGGACACAACACTGAAGCTTTCTTT
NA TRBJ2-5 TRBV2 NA CASRYQETQYF TGTGCCAGCAGGTACCAAGAGACCCAGTACTTC
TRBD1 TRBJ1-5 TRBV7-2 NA CASSPTGTGGYHQPQHF TGTGCCAGCAGCCCAACCGGGACAGGGGGGTACCATCAGCCCCAGCATTTT
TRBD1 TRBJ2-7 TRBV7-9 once CASSKDRVNEQYF TGTGCCAGCAGTAAGGACAGGGTGAACGAGCAGTACTTC
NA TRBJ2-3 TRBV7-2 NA CASSTKSGGRDTQYF TGTGCCAGCAGCACTAAGTCGGGTGGGCGTGATACGCAGTATTTT
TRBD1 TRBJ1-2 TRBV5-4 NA CASSLYRTGSVSNYGYTF TGTGCCAGCAGCTTGTACCGGACAGGGTCGGTGAGCAACTATGGCTACACCTTC
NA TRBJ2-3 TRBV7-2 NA CASSLAGGALTDTQYF TGTGCCAGCAGCTTAGCGGGGGGGGCACTCACAGATACGCAGTATTTT
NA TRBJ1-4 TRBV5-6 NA CASSLPGREKLFF TGTGCCAGCAGCTTGCCGGGACGTGAAAAACTGTTTTTT
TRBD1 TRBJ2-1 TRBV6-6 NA CASSYSMDRENEQFF TGTGCCAGCAGTTACTCTATGGACAGGGAGAATGAGCAGTTCTTC
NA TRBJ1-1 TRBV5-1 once CASREQELANTEAFF TGCGCCAGCAGGGAACAGGAGCTTGCAAACACTGAAGCTTTCTTT
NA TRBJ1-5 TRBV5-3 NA CARSNNRPYNQPQHF TGTGCCAGAAGCAACAACCGCCCCTACAATCAGCCCCAGCATTTT
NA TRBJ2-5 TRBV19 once CASRDLSYQETQYF TGTGCCAGTAGAGACCTTTCGTACCAAGAGACCCAGTACTTC
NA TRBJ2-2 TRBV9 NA CASSPLGGRNGELFF TGTGCCAGCAGCCCTCTAGGAGGGCGGAACGGGGAGCTGTTTTTT